This TCR beta chain emerged from a study of beta chain features in type 1 diabetes. Study summary: Cell yields, gender and age were comparable in patients and healthy donors. General study results and limits: In every one of the four CD4+ subsets, TCRB CDR3s were moderately but significantly shorter in Type 1 diabetes patients. Patients showed naive, central memory and Treg TCRB repertoires that appeared more similar than those of healthy donors.

In the case of this clone: Its antigen is undetermined.

Germline assignment: CDR1 SGHAT and CDR2 FQNNGV. Trimming pared 5 bases from V and 1 base from J, leaving 11 bases between. The CDR3 sequence is 15 residues long. The entirety of the isolated RNA underwent reverse transcription, so expressed TCRB transcripts were sequenced. The protocol was immunoSEQ multiplex PCR, while the TCRdb copy is restricted to in-frame clones and leaves out a portion. The repertoire holds nearly 350,000 clones, 7.5% to 9% seen once, with 0.44% in the top ten. The clonotype comes from a woman aged 18-29 years in good health. Source material: central memory CD4+ T cells from blood. The chain uses TRBV11-2 and TRBJ2-2; TRBD1 is a possible D gene (5 bases). CDR3 coding DNA: TGTGCCAGCAGCGCGGAGACAGTGAACACCGGGGAGCTGTTTTTT. This encodes CASSAETVNTGELFF.